The rows below give T cell receptor beta chains drawn from one sample of a study of STAT5B mutations in CD4+ large granular lymphocyte leukemia. This table comes from immunoSEQ multiplex PCR, and its TCRdb copy is limited to in-frame clones, with some not included. The sample has fewer than 45,000 clones, approximately 84% seen once. Sequencing used CD4+ T cells from blood buffy coats. Receptors were obtained from a human donor in good health. Each CDR3 is given with its conserved first and last residue. The listing skips clone size in some rows; elsewhere it reads once, few, many or a size class.

.,TRBV12-5,CASGLVGRGGLSGNTIYF
.,TRBV5-6,CASSTSLAGGTDTQYF
.,TRBV10-1,CASSPGASGPTDTQYF
.,TRBV4-1,CASSQFDRLGEQYF
.,TRBV5-4,CASSLGKGKTSTDTQYF
few,TRBV30,CAWSPLDRGQQYF
.,TRBV27,CASSLFGGDTQYF
.,TRBV12-2,CASRSLATGPASYNSPLHF
.,TRBV4-3,CASSQGTSGGAKQFF
.,TRBV6-1,CASSEASGGLYGYTF
.,TRBV27,CASSPKFIAGGYYEQFF
.,TRBV5-6,CASSLDLQPTDTQYF
.,TRBV15,CATSRGGHGGGEKLFF
.,TRBV28,CASSLDTDSGYEQYF
.,TRBV7-9,CASSLNKYGREPQYF
.,TRBV29-1,CSVGTGSTYEQYF
.,TRBV6-1,CASRIMRNTYNEQFF
.,TRBV28,CASSPILGRSPLHF
.,TRBV5-1,CASSWTGVPYEQYF
.,TRBV5-1,CASSLGGGKETQYF
.,TRBV6-1,CASSEADSGPYNEQFF
.,TRBV6-5,CASSLGLAGGLGEQYF
.,TRBV5-1,CASSTEGGTLQGYTF
once,TRBV10-3,CAISEGAGSEETQYF
.,TRBV20-1,CSARGQGAPTF